There are a few counts of the clone carrying this T cell receptor beta chain. The antigen remains unidentified. TCRdb re-called the 5' RACE reads through MiXCR, storing one row per CDR3 protein. The top ten hold about 3.5% of the sample, which has 150,000 to 200,000 distinct CDR3 sequences, approximately 10% seen once. This record belongs to a study of T-cell memory formation after mild COVID-19. This CDR3 is built from 13 residues. In germline, CDR1 is SNHLY, CDR2 FYNNEI. V was pared by 3 bases and J by 5 bases, with 8 bases between. Study findings and constraints: Later expanders leaned CD4+, whereas clones that contracted between day 15 and 85 were balanced CD4/CD8.

The chain links TRBV2 to TRBJ2-1, with D tentatively TRBD1 (5 bases). The source material was PBMCs or a T cell subset sorted from them (not recorded which). The TCR sequence derives from a man between 18 and 29 years old who had mild COVID-19 (a few samples of this study predate the infection). Cell type and time point are not known. The CDR3 sequence: CASSDYRHNEQFF. For the CDR3, the DNA is TGTGCCAGCAGTGATTACAGGCACAATGAGCAGTTCTTC.